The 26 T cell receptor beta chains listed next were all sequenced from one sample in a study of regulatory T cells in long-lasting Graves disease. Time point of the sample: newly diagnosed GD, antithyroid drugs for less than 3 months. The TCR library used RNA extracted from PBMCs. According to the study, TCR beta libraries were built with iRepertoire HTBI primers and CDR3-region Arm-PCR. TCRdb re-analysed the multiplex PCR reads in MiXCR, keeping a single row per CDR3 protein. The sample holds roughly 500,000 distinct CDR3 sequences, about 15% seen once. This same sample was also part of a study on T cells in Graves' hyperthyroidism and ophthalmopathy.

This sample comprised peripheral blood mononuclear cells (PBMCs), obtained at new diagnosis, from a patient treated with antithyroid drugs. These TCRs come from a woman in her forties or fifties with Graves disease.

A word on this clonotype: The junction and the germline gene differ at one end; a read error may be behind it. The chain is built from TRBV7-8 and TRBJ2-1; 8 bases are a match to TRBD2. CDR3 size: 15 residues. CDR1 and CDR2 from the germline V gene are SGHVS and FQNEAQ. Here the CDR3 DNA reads TGTGCCAACAGCTTAGGAGCGGGAGACTGCAATGAGCAGTTCTTC. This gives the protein CANSLGAGDCNEQFF.

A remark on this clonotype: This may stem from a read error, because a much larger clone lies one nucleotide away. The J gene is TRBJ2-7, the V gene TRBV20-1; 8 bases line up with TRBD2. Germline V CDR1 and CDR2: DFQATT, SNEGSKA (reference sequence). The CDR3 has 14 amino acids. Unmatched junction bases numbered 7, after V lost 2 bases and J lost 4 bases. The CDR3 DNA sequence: TGCAGTGCTAGAAAGCCACTAGCGGAGTACGAGCAGTACTTC. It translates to CSARKPLAEYEQYF.

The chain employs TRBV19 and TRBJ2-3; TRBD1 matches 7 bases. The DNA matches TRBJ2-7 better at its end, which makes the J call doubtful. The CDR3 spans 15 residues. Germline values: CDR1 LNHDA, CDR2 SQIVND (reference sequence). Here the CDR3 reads CAIQGLGTDQYEQYF. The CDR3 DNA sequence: TGTGCCATTCAAGGACTCGGGACAGATCAGTACGAGCAGTACTTC.

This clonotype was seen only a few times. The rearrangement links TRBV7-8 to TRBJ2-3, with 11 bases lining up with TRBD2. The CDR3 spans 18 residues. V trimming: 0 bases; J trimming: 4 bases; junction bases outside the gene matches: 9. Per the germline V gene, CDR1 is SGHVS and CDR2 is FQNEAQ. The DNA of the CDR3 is TGTGCCAGCAGCTTAGCGCGGGCTAGCGGGAGGACCCCAGATACGCAGTATTTT. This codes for CASSLARASGRTPDTQYF.

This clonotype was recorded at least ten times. The CDR3 spells CASSFPALARSYEQYF. CDR3 nucleotide sequence: TGTGCCAGCAGTTTCCCCGCTTTGGCCAGATCCTACGAGCAGTACTTC. The gene calls are TRBV28 and TRBJ2-7; D unresolved. Trimming removed 3 bases at V and 1 base at J, with 16 bases between. CDR3 length: 16 residues. From germline, CDR1 is MDHEN and CDR2 SYDVKM.

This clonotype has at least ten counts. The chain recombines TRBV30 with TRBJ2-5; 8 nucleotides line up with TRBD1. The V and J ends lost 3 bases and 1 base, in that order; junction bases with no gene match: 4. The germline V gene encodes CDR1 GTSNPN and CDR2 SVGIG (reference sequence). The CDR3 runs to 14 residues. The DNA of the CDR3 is TGTGCCTGGAGCATAGGGACAGGCCAAGAGACCCAGTACTTC. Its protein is CAWSIGTGQETQYF.

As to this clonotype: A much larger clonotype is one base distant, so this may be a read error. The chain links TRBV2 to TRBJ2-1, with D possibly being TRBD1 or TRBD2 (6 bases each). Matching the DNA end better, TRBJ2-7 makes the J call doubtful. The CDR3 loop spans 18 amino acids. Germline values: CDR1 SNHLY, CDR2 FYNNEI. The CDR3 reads CASIPRGLGGSSYNEQYF. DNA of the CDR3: TGTGCCAGCATCCCGCGCGGTTTAGGGGGGAGCTCCTACAATGAGCAGTACTTC.

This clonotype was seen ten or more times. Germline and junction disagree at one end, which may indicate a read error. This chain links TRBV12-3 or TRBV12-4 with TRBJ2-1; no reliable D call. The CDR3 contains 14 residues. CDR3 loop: CASSLDFGYNEQFF. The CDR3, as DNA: TGTGCCAGCAGCTTAGATTTCGGGTACAATGAGCAGTTCTTC.

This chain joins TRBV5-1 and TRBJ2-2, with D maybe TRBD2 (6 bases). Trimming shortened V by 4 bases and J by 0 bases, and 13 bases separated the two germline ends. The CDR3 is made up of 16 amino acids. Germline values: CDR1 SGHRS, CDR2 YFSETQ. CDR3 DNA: TGCGCCAGCAGCCCTGGTGCGGGGCCGAACACCGGGGAGCTGTTTTTT. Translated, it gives CASSPGAGPNTGELFF.

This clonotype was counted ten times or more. Here the CDR3 reads CASSWSGSANTGELFF. CDR3 DNA sequence: TGTGCCAGCAGTTGGAGCGGGAGCGCTAACACCGGGGAGCTGTTTTTT. The rearrangement links TRBV2 to TRBJ2-2; 8 nucleotides line up with TRBD2. CDR1 SNHLY and CDR2 FYNNEI come from the germline V gene. The CDR3 sequence is 16 residues long. J was trimmed by 2 bases and V by 5 bases; bases with no gene match: 7. Combining the CDR3 with reference TRBV2 and TRBJ2-2 gives the whole variable domain EPEVTQTPSHQVTQMGQEVILRCVPISNHLYFYWYRQILGQKVEFLVSFYNNEISEKSEIFDDQFSVERPDGSNFTLKIRSTKLEDSAMYFCASSWSGSANTGELFFGEGSRLTVL.

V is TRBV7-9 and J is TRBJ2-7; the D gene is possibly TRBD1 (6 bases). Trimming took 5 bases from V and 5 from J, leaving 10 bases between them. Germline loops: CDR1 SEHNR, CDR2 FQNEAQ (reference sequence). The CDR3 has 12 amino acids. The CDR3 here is CASSQRQDEQYF. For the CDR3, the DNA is TGTGCCAGCAGCCAGCGACAGGACGAGCAGTACTTC.

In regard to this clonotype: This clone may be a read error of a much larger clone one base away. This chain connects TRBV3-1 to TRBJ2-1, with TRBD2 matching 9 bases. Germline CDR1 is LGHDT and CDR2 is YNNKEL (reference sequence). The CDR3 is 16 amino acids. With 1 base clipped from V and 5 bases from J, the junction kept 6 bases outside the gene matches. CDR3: CASSQGNSGSNNEQFF. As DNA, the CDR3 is TGTGCCAGCAGCCAAGGTAATAGCGGGAGTAACAATGAGCAGTTCTTC.

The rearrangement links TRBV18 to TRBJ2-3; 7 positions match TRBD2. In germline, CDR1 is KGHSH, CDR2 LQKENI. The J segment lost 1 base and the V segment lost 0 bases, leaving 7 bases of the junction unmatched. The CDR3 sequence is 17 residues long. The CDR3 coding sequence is TGTGCCAGCTCACCACCGGGGGGAGGGCCCGGCACAGATACGCAGTATTTT. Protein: CASSPPGGGPGTDTQYF.

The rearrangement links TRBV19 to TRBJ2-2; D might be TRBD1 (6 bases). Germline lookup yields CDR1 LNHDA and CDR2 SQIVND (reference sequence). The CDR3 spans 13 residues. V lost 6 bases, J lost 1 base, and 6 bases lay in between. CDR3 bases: TGTGCCAGTAGACAGGGGAACACCGGGGAGCTGTTTTTT. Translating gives CASRQGNTGELFF.

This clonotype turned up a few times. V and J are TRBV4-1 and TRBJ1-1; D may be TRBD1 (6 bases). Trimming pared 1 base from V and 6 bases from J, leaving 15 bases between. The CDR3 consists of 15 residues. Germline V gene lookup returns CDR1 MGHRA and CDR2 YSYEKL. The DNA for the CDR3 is TGCGCCAGCAGCCAAGTTTTACTAGGGGGAGCTGAAGCTTTCTTT. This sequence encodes CASSQVLLGGAEAFF.

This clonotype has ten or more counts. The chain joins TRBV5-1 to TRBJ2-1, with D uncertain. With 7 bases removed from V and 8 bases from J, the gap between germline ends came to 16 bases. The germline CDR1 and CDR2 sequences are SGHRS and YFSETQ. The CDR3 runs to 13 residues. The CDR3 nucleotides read TGCGCCAGCCACCTCATTGGGTACGATGAGCAGTTCTTC. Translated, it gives CASHLIGYDEQFF.

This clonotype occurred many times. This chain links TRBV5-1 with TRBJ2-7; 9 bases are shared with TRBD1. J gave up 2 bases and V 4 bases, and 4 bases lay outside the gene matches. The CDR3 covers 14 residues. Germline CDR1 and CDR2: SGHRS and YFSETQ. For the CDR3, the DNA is TGCGCCAGCAGCCCCCGGGACAGGGCCTACGAGCAGTACTTC. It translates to CASSPRDRAYEQYF.

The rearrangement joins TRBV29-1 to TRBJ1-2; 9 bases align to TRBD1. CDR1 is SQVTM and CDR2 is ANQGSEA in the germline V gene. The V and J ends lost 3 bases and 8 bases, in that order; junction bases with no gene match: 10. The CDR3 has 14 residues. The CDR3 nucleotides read TGCAGCGTTGACGGATCCGGGACAGGGAACGGCTACACCTTC. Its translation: CSVDGSGTGNGYTF.

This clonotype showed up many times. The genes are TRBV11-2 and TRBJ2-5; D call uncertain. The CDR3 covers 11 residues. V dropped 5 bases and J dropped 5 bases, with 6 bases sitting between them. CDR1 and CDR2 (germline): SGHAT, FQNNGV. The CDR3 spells CASSPTETQYF. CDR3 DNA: TGTGCCAGCAGCCCGACTGAGACCCAGTACTTC.

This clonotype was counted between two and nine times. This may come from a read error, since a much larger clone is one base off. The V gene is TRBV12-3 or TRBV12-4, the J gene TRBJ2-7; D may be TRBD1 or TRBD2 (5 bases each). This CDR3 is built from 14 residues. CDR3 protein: CVSSLGDPVGEQYF. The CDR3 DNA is TGTGTCAGCAGTTTAGGGGACCCTGTGGGCGAGCAGTACTTC.

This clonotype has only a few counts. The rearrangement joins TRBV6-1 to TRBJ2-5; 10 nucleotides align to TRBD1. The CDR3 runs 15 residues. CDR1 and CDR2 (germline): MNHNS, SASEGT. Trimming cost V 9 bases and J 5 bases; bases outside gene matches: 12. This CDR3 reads CASRSGGQGRETQYF. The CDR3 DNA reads TGTGCCAGTCGTTCTGGGGGACAGGGGAGGGAGACCCAGTACTTC.

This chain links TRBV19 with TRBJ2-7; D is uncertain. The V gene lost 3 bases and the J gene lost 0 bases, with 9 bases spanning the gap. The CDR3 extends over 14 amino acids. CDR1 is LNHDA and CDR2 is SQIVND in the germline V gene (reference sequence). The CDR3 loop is CASSIALDSYEQYF. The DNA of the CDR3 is TGTGCCAGTAGTATTGCACTTGACTCCTACGAGCAGTACTTC.

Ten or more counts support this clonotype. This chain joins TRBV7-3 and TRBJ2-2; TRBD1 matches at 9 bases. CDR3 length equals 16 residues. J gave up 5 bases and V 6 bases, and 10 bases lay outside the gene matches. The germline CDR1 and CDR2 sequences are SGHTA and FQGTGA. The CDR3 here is CASRPGQGKATGELFF. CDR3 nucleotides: TGTGCCAGCAGGCCGGGACAGGGTAAAGCTACCGGGGAGCTGTTTTTT.

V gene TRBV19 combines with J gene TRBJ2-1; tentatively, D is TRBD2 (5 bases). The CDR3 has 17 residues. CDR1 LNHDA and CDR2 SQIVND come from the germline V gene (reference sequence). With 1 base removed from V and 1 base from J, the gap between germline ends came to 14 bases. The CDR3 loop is CASSIARGSQSYNEQFF. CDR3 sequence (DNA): TGTGCCAGTAGTATAGCTCGCGGGTCACAGTCCTACAATGAGCAGTTCTTC.

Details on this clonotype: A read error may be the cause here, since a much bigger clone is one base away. The CDR3 DNA reads TGTGCCTGGAGGAGGTTGGGCATATACAATGGGCAGTTCTTC. Its protein is CAWRRLGIYNGQFF. V usage is TRBV30 and J usage is TRBJ2-1; no firm D call. Looked up from germline, CDR1 is GTSNPN and CDR2 is SVGIG (reference sequence). This CDR3 has 14 amino acids.

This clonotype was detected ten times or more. The CDR3 spells CASSLASQGDGYTF. CDR3 DNA sequence: TGCGCCAGCAGCTTGGCCTCACAGGGGGATGGCTACACCTTC. The chain has TRBV5-1 and TRBJ1-2, with 8 nucleotides matching TRBD1. Unmatched junction bases numbered 4, after V lost 0 bases and J lost 6 bases. CDR1 is SGHRS, CDR2 YFSETQ, per germline. There are 14 residues in the CDR3.